These T cell receptor beta chains were read from a single sample in a study of CD8+ T cells in alopecia areata. Sequencing was performed with immunoSEQ multiplex PCR; in TCRdb, only in-frame clones are kept and a portion is missing. This sample has some 190,000 clones; approximately 61% occur once, and the top ten carry over 1%. The material sequenced was CD4+ T cells sorted from blood, taken at week 24, from a patient treated with tofacitinib. Receptor source: a human donor with alopecia areata. Each CDR3 is given with its conserved first and last residue. Each record gives: clone size, V gene, D gene, J gene, CDR3 protein, CDR3 DNA. The D gene is left open where the match is weak. Size is omitted from some rows. Given values are once, few, many or a class for expanded clones.

>once|TRBV5-6|.|TRBJ1-5
CASSFFRDSNQPQHF
TGTGCCAGCAGCTTTTTCCGGGATAGCAATCAGCCCCAGCATTTT
>few|TRBV7-2|TRBD1|TRBJ1-1
CASRGQPNTEAFF
TGTGCCAGCAGGGGACAGCCGAACACTGAAGCTTTCTTT
>once|TRBV27|TRBD2|TRBJ2-3
CASRRTSGGSRYSTDTQYF
TGTGCCAGCAGGAGGACTAGCGGGGGGAGTCGGTATAGCACAGATACGCAGTATTTT
>few|TRBV27|.|TRBJ2-1
CASSFQIVRGPPEQFF
TGTGCCAGCAGTTTTCAGATTGTTCGGGGGCCGCCTGAGCAGTTCTTC
>.|TRBV6-5|.|TRBJ1-6
CASRGEGHSPLHF
TGTGCCAGCAGGGGCGAGGGTCATTCACCCCTCCACTTT
>few|TRBV2|TRBD1|TRBJ1-4
CASSRDRASEGLFF
TGTGCCAGCAGCCGGGACAGGGCATCCGAAGGACTGTTTTTT
>.|TRBV6-5|.|TRBJ1-2
CASSTEKNYGYTF
TGTGCCAGCAGTACCGAAAAGAACTATGGCTACACCTTC
>.|TRBV12-5|.|TRBJ2-7
CASGRPELRVGYEQYF
TGTGCTAGTGGTCGACCAGAGCTCAGGGTCGGCTACGAGCAGTACTTC
>.|TRBV11-2|.|TRBJ2-3
CASSERQMSTDTQYF
TGTGCCAGCAGCGAAAGACAGATGAGCACAGATACGCAGTATTTT
>.|TRBV18|TRBD2|TRBJ2-7
CASSPPGRDNYEQYF
TGTGCCAGCTCACCCCCCGGGAGGGACAACTACGAGCAGTACTTC